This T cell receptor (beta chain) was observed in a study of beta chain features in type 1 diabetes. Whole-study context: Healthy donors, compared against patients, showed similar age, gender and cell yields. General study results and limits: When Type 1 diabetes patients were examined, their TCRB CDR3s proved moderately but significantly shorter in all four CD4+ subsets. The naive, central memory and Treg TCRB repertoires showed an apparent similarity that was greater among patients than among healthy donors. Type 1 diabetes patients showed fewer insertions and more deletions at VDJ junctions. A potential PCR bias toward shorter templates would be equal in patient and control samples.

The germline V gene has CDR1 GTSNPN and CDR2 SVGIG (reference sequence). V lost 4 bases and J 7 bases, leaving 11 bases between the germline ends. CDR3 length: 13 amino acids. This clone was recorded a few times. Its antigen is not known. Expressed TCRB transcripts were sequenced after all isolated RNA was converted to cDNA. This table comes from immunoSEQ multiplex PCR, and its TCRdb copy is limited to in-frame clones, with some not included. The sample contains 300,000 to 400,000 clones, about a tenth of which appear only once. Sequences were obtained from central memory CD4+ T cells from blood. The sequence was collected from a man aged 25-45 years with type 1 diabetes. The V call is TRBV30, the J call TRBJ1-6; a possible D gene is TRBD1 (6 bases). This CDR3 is CAWNGQINSPLHF. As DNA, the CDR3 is TGTGCCTGGAATGGACAGATAAATTCACCCCTCCACTTT. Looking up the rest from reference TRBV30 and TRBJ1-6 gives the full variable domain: SQTIHQWPATLVQPVGSPLSLECTVEGTSNPNLYWYRQAAGRGLQLLFYSVGIGQISSEVPQNLSASRPQDRQFILSSKKLLLSDSGFYLCAWNGQINSPLHFGNGTRLTVT.